This T cell receptor beta chain is from a study of T-cell memory formation after mild COVID-19. TCRdb passed the 5' RACE reads through MiXCR, listing each CDR3 protein once. Of roughly 110,000 distinct CDR3 sequences in the sample, 22% were seen once. Germline V gene lookup returns CDR1 MNHNY and CDR2 SVGAGI (reference sequence). CDR3 size: 14 residues. Trimming took off 7 bases at V and 6 bases at J, with 19 bases between the two ends. This TCR was sampled from a man aged 18 to 29 who had mild COVID-19 (a few samples of this study predate the infection). Cell type and time point are not known. Material: PBMCs or a T cell subset sorted from them (not recorded which). The J gene is TRBJ2-7, the V gene TRBV6-6, with D possibly matching TRBD2 (6 bases). CDR3 DNA sequence: TGTGCCAGCATCCGGGACTCCCAATCGGGCGAGCAGTACTTC. This gives the protein CASIRDSQSGEQYF.